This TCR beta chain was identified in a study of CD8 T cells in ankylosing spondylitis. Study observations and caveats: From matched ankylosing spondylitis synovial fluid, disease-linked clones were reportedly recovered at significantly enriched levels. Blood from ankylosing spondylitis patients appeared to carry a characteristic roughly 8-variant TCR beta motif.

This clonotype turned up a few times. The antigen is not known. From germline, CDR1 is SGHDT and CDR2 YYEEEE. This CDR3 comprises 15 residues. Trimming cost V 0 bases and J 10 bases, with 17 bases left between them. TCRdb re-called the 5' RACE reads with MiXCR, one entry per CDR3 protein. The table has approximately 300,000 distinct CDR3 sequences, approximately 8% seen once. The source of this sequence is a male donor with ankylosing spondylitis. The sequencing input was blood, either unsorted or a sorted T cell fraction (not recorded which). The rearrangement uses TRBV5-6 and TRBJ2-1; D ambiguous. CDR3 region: CASSLDPRQGQEQFF. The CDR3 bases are TGTGCCAGCAGCTTGGATCCCCGCCAAGGTCAGGAGCAGTTCTTC. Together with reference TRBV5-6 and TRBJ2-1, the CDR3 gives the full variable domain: DAGVTQSPTHLIKTRGQQVTLRCSPKSGHDTVSWYQQALGQGPQFIFQYYEEEERQRGNFPDRFSGHQFPNYSSELNVNALLLGDSALYLCASSLDPRQGQEQFFGPGTRLTVL.